Listed below are T cell receptor beta chains from one sample, sequenced in a study of regulatory T cells in long-lasting Graves disease. A single record per CDR3 protein comes from TCRdb applying MiXCR to the multiplex PCR reads. The top ten hold around a quarter of the sample, which has about 420,000 distinct CDR3 sequences, 16% seen once. In addition, the sample was reused for a study of T cells in Graves' hyperthyroidism and ophthalmopathy.

The starting material was peripheral blood mononuclear cells (PBMCs), obtained at new diagnosis, from a patient treated with antithyroid drugs. The receptor set was obtained from a woman aged 18-30 years with Graves disease. Both conserved end residues are part of each CDR3. A D gene is named only where the DNA matches it firmly. Rows give clone size only sometimes, using once, few, many, or a class for an expanded clone.

clone_size j_call d_call v_call cdr3_aa cdr3_nt
many TRBJ2-7 - TRBV6-2/TRBV6-3 CASSSGLAYYEQYF TGTGCCAGCAGTTCCGGGCTAGCGTACTACGAGCAGTACTTC
few TRBJ1-6 TRBD1 TRBV20-1 CSARDNLLRDRLRSPLHF TGCAGTGCTAGAGACAACCTGCTCCGGGACAGGTTACGATCACCCCTCCACTTT
- TRBJ2-1 TRBD1 TRBV6-2/TRBV6-3 CASRVLGQAHNEQFF TGTGCCAGCAGGGTTCTGGGACAGGCCCACAATGAGCAGTTCTTC
many TRBJ2-3 - TRBV12-3/TRBV12-4 CAMLPAGGQITDTQYF TGTGCCATGCTACCTGCCGGTGGACAAATCACAGATACGCAGTATTTT
many TRBJ2-5 TRBD1 TRBV30 CAWIEQGIQETQYF TGTGCCTGGATTGAACAGGGGATCCAAGAGACCCAGTACTTC
few TRBJ2-7 - TRBV18 CASSIGAYYEQYF TGTGCCAGCTCAATTGGGGCTTACTACGAGCAGTACTTC
- TRBJ1-3 - TRBV28 CASGSSGNTIYF TGTGCCAGCGGCAGCTCTGGAAACACCATATATTTT
few TRBJ2-7 - TRBV7-3 CASSSGVRNEQYF TGTGCCAGCAGCTCCGGAGTGAGAAACGAGCAGTACTTC
few TRBJ2-1 - TRBV12-3/TRBV12-4 CASCRVPYNEQFF TGTGCCAGCTGTAGGGTTCCCTACAATGAGCAGTTCTTC
many TRBJ2-3 TRBD2 TRBV28 CASSFLPSGIRESTDTQYF TGTGCCAGCAGTTTTCTTCCTAGCGGGATCCGAGAATCCACAGATACGCAGTATTTT
- TRBJ2-7 TRBD1 TRBV27 CASSGDRGNEQYF TGTGCCAGCAGTGGGGACAGAGGTAACGAGCAGTACTTC
few TRBJ1-5 TRBD1 TRBV24-1 CATSETGDTGYSNQPQHF TGTGCCACCAGTGAGACAGGGGACACGGGATATAGCAATCAGCCCCAGCATTTT
many TRBJ2-7 - TRBV9 CASSPDIGKYEQYF TGTGCCAGCAGCCCAGATATAGGGAAGTACGAGCAGTACTTC
few TRBJ2-7 TRBD2 TRBV3-1 CASSQGVAGVAYEQYF TGTGCCAGCAGCCAAGGGGTAGCGGGAGTCGCGTACGAGCAGTACTTC
few TRBJ2-7 - TRBV7-2 CASSRTTLYEQYF TGTGCCAGCAGCCGGACAACCCTTTACGAGCAGTACTTC
few TRBJ1-6 - TRBV28 CASSDPGYGGHSPLHF TGTGCCAGCAGTGATCCCGGATATGGGGGGCATTCACCCCTCCACTTT
many TRBJ2-7 TRBD1 TRBV29-1 CSVAGTGGGEQYF TGCAGCGTTGCCGGGACAGGGGGCGGCGAGCAGTACTTC
many TRBJ2-3 TRBD1 TRBV13 CASSLTGRADTQYF TGTGCCAGCAGCTTGACAGGGAGAGCAGATACGCAGTATTTT
many TRBJ2-7 - TRBV28 CASSINRVYEQYF TGTGCCAGCAGTATAAACAGGGTCTACGAGCAGTACTTC
few TRBJ2-2 TRBD2 TRBV10-1 CASSESSRLAGAGELFF TGCGCCAGCAGTGAGTCCTCACGACTAGCGGGTGCCGGGGAGCTGTTTTTT
few TRBJ2-4 TRBD1 TRBV20-1 CSEGAGGNIQYF TGCAGTGAAGGGGCAGGGGGAAACATTCAGTACTTC
few TRBJ1-5 - TRBV19 CASSIGSGVNQPQHF TGTGCCAGTAGTATAGGTTCAGGGGTCAATCAGCCCCAGCATTTT
few TRBJ1-2 TRBD1 TRBV4-3 CASSQDTGVIGYGYTF TGCGCCAGCAGCCAAGATACAGGGGTGATAGGCTATGGCTACACCTTC
many TRBJ2-5 - TRBV12-3/TRBV12-4 CASSPSRSETQYF TGTGCCAGCAGTCCCTCTAGGAGCGAGACCCAGTACTTC
many TRBJ2-7 TRBD2 TRBV3-1 CASSQGRLTSGLGHEQYF TGTGCCAGCAGCCAAGGAAGGTTGACTAGCGGCCTCGGCCACGAGCAGTACTTC
- TRBJ2-7 TRBD1 TRBV9 CASSGGQGVNEQYF TGTGCCAGCAGCGGGGGACAGGGGGTTAACGAGCAGTACTTC
many TRBJ1-1 - TRBV11-2 CASSLRIPGGTEAFF TGTGCCAGCAGCTTAAGGATCCCGGGCGGGACTGAAGCTTTCTTT
few TRBJ1-4 - TRBV6-1 CASRDNRAPNEKLFF TGTGCCAGCAGAGATAACAGGGCCCCAAATGAAAAACTGTTTTTT
many TRBJ1-3 TRBD1 TRBV11-2 CASSRQGTSGNTIYF TGTGCCAGCAGTCGACAGGGCACCTCTGGAAACACCATATATTTT
many TRBJ2-1 TRBD1 TRBV20-1 CSAPWGHRGAYNEQFF TGCAGTGCCCCCTGGGGGCACAGGGGAGCCTACAATGAGCAGTTCTTC
many TRBJ1-1 - TRBV2 CASTYREGTEAFF TGTGCCAGCACCTACAGGGAGGGGACTGAAGCTTTCTTT
- TRBJ1-4 - TRBV2 CASSKTGKYNEKLFF TGTGCCAGCAGTAAGACGGGCAAATATAATGAAAAACTGTTTTTT
many TRBJ2-1 TRBD2 TRBV3-1 CASSPRLAGGVYNEQFF TGTGCCAGCAGCCCTAGACTAGCGGGAGGGGTATACAATGAGCAGTTCTTC
many TRBJ2-1 - TRBV2 CASSDGRARYNEQFF TGTGCCAGCAGTGACGGCAGGGCGCGATACAATGAGCAGTTCTTC
- TRBJ2-2 TRBD2 TRBV5-8 CASSVSSLAGVTGELFF TGTGCCAGCAGCGTCTCTAGCCTAGCGGGAGTCACCGGGGAGCTGTTTTTT
- TRBJ2-1 - TRBV7-3 CASSLGTPNEQFF TGTGCCAGCAGCTTAGGGACCCCCAATGAGCAGTTCTTC
many TRBJ2-3 - TRBV20-1 CSASGWASTDTQYF TGCAGTGCTAGTGGGTGGGCTAGCACAGATACGCAGTATTTT
many TRBJ1-1 - TRBV28 CASTLAGGSVTEAFF TGTGCCAGCACTTTGGCGGGAGGGTCTGTCACTGAAGCTTTCTTT
many TRBJ2-3 - TRBV10-3 CAISDPGPSQDTQYF TGTGCCATCAGTGACCCGGGACCCTCTCAGGATACGCAGTATTTT
many TRBJ1-6 TRBD1 TRBV20-1 CSAPSLRTGGSSPLHF TGCAGTGCTCCATCTCTTCGGACAGGCGGGAGTTCACCCCTCCACTTT